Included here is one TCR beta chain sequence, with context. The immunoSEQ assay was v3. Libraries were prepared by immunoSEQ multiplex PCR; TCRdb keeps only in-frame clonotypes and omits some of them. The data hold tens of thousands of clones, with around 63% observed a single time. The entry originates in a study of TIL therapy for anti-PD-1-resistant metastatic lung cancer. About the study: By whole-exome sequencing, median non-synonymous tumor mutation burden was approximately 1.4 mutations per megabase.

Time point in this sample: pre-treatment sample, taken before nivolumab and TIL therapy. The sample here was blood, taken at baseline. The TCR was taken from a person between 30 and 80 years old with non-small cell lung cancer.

The CDR3 reads CSVRGGPFLSPDTQYF. In DNA, the CDR3 is TGCAGCGTCCGGGGAGGACCGTTTTTATCCCCAGATACGCAGTATTTT. The rearrangement uses TRBV29-1 and TRBJ2-3; a weak D match, TRBD2 (6 bases). The CDR3 has 16 amino acids. Trimming cost V 6 bases and J 4 bases, with 23 bases left between them. CDR1 and CDR2 from the germline V gene are SQVTM and ANQGSEA.